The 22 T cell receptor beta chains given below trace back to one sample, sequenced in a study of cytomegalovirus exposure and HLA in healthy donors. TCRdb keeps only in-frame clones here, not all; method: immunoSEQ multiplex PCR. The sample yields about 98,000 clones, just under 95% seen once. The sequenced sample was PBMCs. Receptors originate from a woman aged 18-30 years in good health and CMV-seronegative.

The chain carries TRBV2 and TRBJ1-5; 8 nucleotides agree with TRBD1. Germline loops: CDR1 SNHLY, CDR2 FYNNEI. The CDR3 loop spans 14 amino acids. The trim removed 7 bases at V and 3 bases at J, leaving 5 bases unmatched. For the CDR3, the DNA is TGTGCCAGCACCGGACAGGGTGTCAATCAGCCCCAGCATTTT. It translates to CASTGQGVNQPQHF.

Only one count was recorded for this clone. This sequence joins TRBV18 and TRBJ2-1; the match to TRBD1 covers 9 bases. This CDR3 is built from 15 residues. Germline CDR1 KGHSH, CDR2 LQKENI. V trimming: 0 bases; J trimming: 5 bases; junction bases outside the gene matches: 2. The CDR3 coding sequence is TGTGCCAGCTCACCACCCACAGGGGGCAACAATGAGCAGTTCTTC. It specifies CASSPPTGGNNEQFF.

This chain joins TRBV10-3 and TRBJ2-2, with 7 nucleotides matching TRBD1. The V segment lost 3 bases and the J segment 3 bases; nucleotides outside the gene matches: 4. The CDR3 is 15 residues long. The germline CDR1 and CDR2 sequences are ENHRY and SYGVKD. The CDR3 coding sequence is TGTGCCATCAGTGACTACACAGGGGACACCGGGGAGCTGTTTTTT. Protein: CAISDYTGDTGELFF.

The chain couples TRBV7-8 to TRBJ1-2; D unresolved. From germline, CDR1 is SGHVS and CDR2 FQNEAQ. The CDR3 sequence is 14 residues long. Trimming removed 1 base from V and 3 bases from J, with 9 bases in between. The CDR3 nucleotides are TGTGCCAGCAGCTTAGGTTTCGGAGACTATGGCTACACCTTC. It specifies CASSLGFGDYGYTF.

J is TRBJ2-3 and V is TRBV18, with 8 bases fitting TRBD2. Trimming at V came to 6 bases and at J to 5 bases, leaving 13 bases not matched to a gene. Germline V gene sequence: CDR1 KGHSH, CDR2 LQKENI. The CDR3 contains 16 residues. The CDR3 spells CASSPQDGGAGDTQYF. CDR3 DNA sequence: TGTGCCAGCTCCCCCCAAGACGGGGGGGCCGGAGATACGCAGTATTTT.

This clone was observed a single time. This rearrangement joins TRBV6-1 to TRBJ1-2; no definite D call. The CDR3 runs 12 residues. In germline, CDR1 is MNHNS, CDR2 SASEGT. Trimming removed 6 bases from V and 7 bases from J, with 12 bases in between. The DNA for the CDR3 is TGTGCCAGCAGCGAACCCCCAGGTGGCTACACCTTC. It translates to CASSEPPGGYTF.

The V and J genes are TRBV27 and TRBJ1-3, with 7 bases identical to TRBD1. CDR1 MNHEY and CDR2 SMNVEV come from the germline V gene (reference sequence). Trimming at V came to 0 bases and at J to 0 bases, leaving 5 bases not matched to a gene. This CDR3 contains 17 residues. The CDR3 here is CASSLSMTGTSGNTIYF. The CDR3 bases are TGTGCCAGCAGTTTATCGATGACAGGGACCTCTGGAAACACCATATATTTT.

CDR3 amino acids: CASSDPGSNQPQHF. The DNA of the CDR3 is TGTGCCAGCAGTGACCCGGGAAGCAATCAGCCCCAGCATTTT. The chain combines TRBV2 with TRBJ1-5; D not resolved. The V gene lost 3 bases and the J gene lost 1 base, with 7 bases spanning the gap. The CDR3 length is 14 residues. CDR1 is SNHLY and CDR2 is FYNNEI in the germline V gene.

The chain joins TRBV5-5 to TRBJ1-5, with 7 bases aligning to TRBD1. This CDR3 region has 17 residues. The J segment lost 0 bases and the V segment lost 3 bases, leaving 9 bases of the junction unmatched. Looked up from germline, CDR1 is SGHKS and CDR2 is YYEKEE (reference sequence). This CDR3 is CASSSPGQFYSNQPQHF. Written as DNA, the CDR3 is TGTGCCAGCAGCTCGCCGGGACAGTTCTATAGCAATCAGCCCCAGCATTTT.

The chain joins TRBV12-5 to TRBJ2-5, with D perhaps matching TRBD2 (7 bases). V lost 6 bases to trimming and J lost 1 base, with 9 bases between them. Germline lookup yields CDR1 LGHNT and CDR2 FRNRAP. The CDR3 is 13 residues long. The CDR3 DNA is TGTGCTAGTGGGGGGGGGCTCCAAGAGACCCAGTACTTC. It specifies CASGGGLQETQYF. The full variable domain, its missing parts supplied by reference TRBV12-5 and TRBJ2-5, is DARVTQTPRHKVTEMGQEVTMRCQPILGHNTVFWYRQTMMQGLELLAYFRNRAPLDDSGMPKDRFSAEMPDATLATLKIQPSEPRDSAVYFCASGGGLQETQYFGPGTRLLVL.

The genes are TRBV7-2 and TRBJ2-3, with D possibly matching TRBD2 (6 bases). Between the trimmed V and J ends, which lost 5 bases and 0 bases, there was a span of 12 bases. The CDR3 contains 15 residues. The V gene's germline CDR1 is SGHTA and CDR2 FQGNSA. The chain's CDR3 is CASSLQSGSTDTQYF. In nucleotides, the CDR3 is TGTGCCAGCAGCCTGCAAAGCGGGAGCACAGATACGCAGTATTTT. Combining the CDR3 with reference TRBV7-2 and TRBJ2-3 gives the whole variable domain GAGVSQSPSNKVTEKGKDVELRCDPISGHTALYWYRQSLGQGLEFLIYFQGNSAPDKSGLPSDRFSAERTGGSVSTLTIQRTQQEDSAVYLCASSLQSGSTDTQYFGPGTRLTVL.

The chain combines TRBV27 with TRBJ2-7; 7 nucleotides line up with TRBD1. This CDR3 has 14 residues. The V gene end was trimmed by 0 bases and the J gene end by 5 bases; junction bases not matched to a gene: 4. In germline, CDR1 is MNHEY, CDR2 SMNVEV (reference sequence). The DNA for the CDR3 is TGTGCCAGCAGTTTATCGTTAGGGGGCGACGAGCAGTACTTC. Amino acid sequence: CASSLSLGGDEQYF.

The CDR3: CASSQDSLYGYTF. CDR3 DNA: TGTGCCAGCTCTCAAGACAGCCTCTATGGCTACACCTTC. The chain couples TRBV18 to TRBJ1-2; D is possibly TRBD1 (5 bases). The CDR3 extends over 13 amino acids. The V end lost 6 bases, the J end lost 4 bases, and 12 bases lay between the germline ends. In germline, CDR1 is KGHSH, CDR2 LQKENI.

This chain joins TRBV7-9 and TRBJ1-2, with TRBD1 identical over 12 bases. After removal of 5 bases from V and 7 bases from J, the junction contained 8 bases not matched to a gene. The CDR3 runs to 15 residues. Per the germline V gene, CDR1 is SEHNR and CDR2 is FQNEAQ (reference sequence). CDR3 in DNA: TGTGCCAGCAGCCGACCGGGACAGGGGGCAGGTGGCTACACCTTC. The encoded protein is CASSRPGQGAGGYTF.

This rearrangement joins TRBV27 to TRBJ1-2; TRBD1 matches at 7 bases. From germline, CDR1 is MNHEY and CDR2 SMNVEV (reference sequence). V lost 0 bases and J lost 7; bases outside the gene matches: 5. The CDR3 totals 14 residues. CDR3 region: CASSLSTGTSGYTF. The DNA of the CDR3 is TGTGCCAGCAGTTTATCGACAGGGACGTCTGGCTACACCTTC.

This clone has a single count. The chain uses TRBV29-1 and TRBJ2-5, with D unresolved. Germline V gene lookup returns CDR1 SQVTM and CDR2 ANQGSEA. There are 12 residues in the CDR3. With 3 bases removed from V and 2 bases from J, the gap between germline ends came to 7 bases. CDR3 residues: CSVDRNQETQYF. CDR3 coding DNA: TGCAGCGTTGACAGGAATCAAGAGACCCAGTACTTC.

In DNA form, the CDR3 reads TGCAGCGTTGAAGATCTCCTAAGGAAAAGCGGGGGGGCCAGGGAGACCCAGTACTTC. Amino acid sequence: CSVEDLLRKSGGARETQYF. This sequence joins TRBV29-1 and TRBJ2-5; 10 bases match TRBD2. Germline CDR1 SQVTM, CDR2 ANQGSEA. The CDR3 sequence is 19 residues long. Unmatched junction bases numbered 18, after V lost 0 bases and J lost 5 bases.

CDR3 in amino acids: CASSQNSGGAGETQYF. The CDR3 DNA reads as TGCGCCAGCAGCCAAAATAGCGGGGGGGCCGGAGAGACCCAGTACTTC. The chain combines TRBV4-3 with TRBJ2-5; 11 positions agree with TRBD2. With 2 bases clipped from V and 4 bases from J, the junction kept 6 bases outside the gene matches. The CDR3 contains 16 residues. Germline V lookup: CDR1 LGHNA, CDR2 YSLEER.

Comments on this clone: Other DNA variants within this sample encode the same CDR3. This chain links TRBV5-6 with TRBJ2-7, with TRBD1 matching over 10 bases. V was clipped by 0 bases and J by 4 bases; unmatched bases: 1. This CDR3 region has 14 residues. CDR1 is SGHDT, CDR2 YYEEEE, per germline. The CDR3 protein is CASSLGQGAYEQYF. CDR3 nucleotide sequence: TGTGCCAGCAGCTTGGGACAGGGGGCTTACGAGCAGTACTTC.

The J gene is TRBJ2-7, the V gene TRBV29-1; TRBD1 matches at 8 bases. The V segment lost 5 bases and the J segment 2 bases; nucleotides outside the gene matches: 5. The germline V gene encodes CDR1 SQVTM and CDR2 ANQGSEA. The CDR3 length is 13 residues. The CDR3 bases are TGCAGCGTTACCTTGGGACAGGCCTACGAGCAGTACTTC. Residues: CSVTLGQAYEQYF.

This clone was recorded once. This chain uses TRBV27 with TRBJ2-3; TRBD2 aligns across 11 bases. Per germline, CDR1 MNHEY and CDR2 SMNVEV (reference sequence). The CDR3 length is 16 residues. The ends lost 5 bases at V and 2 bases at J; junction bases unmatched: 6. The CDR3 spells CASSPQTSGITDTQYF. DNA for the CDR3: TGTGCCAGCAGTCCTCAGACTAGCGGGATCACAGATACGCAGTATTTT.

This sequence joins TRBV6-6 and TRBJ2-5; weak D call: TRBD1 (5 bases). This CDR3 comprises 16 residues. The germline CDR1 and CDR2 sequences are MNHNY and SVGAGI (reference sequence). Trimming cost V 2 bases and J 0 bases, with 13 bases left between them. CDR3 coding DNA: TGTGCCAGCAGTTACCCCACGACAGAAAACCAAGAGACCCAGTACTTC. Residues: CASSYPTTENQETQYF.